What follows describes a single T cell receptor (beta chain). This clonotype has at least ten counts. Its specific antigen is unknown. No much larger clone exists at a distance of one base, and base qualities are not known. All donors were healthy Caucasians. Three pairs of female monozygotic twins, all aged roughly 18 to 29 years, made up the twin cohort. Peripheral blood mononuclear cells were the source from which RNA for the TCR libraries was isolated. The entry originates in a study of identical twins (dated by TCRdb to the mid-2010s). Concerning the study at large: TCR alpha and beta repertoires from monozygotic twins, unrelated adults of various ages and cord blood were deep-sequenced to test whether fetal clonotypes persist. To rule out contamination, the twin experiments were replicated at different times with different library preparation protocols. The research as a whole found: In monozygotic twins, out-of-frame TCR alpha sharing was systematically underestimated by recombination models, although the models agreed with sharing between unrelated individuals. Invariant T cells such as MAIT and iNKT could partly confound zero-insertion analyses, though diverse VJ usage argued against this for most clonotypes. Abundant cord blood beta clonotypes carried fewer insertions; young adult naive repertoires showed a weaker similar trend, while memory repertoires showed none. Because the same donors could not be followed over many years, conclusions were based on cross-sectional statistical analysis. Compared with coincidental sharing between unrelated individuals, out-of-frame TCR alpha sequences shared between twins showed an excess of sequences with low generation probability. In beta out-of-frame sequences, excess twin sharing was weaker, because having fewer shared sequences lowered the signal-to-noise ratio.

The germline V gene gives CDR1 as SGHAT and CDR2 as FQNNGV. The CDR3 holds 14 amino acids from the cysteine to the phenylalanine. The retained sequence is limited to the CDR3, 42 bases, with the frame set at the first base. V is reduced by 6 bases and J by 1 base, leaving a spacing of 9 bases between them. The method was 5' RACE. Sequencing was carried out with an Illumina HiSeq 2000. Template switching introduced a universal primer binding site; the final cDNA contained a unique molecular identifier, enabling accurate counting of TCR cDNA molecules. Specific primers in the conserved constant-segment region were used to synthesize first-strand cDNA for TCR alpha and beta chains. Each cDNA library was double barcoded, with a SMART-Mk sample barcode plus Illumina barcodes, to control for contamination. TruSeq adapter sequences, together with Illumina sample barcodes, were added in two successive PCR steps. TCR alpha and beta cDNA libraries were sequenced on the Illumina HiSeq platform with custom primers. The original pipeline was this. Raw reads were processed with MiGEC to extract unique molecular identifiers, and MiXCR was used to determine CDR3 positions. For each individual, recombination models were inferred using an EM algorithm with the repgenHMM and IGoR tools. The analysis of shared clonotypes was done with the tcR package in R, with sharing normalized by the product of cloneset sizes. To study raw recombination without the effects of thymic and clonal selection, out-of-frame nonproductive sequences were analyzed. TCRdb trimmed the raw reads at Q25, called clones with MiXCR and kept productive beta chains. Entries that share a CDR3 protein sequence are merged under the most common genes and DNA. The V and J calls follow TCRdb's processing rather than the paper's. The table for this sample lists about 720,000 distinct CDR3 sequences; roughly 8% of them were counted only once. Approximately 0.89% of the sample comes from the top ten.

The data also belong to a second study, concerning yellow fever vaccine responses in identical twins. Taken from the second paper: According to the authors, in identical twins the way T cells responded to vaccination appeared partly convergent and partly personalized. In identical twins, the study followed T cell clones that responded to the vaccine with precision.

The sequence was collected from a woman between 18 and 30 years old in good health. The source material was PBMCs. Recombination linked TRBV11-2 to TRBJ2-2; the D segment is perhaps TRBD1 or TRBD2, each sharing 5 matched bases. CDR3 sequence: CASRGTGNTGELFF. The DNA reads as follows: TGTGCCAGCAGGGGGACGGGGAACACCGGGGAGCTGTTTTTT. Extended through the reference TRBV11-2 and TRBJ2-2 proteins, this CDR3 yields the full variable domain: EAGVAQSPRYKIIEKRQSVAFWCNPISGHATLYWYQQILGQGPKLLIQFQNNGVVDDSQLPKDRFSAERLKGVDSTLKIQPAKLEDSAVYLCASRGTGNTGELFFGEGSRLTVL.